The next 5 T cell receptor beta chains were all read from a single sample in a study of blood T cell repertoires in COVID-19. TCRdb's copy holds only in-frame clones and misses some; the assay was immunoSEQ multiplex PCR. Counted here are under 55,000 clones, approximately 87% occurring once; the ten biggest clones make up approximately 5.3%. Sequencing used peripheral blood. The receptors were gathered from a human donor in a cohort sampled during active COVID-19.

This clone was detected once. The chain joins TRBV9 to TRBJ1-1; D may be TRBD1 (5 bases). V was pared by 4 bases and J by 0 bases, with 19 bases between. The V gene's germline CDR1 is SGDLS and CDR2 YYNGEE. The CDR3 length is 17 residues. Here the CDR3 reads CASSPQEGRTLNTEAFF. The CDR3, as DNA: TGTGCCAGCAGCCCCCAGGAGGGACGGACTCTGAACACTGAAGCTTTCTTT.

V is TRBV11-3 and J is TRBJ2-1; D possibly corresponds to TRBD1 (5 bases). This CDR3 comprises 13 residues. The germline CDR1 and CDR2 sequences are SGHNT and YENEEA. With 5 bases removed from V and 4 bases from J, the gap between germline ends came to 9 bases. In DNA form, the CDR3 reads TGTGCCAGCAGCCCCGACAGTTACAATGAGCAGTTCTTC. This codes for CASSPDSYNEQFF.

This chain connects TRBV7-9 to TRBJ1-1; D remains ambiguous. The germline V gene encodes CDR1 SEHNR and CDR2 FQNEAQ (reference sequence). The CDR3 is 12 residues long. V dropped 2 bases and J dropped 4 bases, with 5 bases sitting between them. The CDR3 DNA is TGTGCCAGCAGCTTAAGCCCCACTGAAGCTTTCTTT. This sequence encodes CASSLSPTEAFF.

The rearrangement uses TRBV3-1 (or the pseudogene TRBV3-2) and TRBJ1-2; D gene ambiguous. The CDR3 loop spans 13 amino acids. V was clipped by 1 base and J by 4 bases, with 7 bases between them. Germline V gene lookup returns CDR1 LGHDT and CDR2 YNNKEL (reference sequence). CDR3 DNA: TGTGCCAGCAGCCAAGGTGGGCCCTATGGCTACACCTTC. It specifies CASSQGGPYGYTF.

This sequence joins TRBV28 and TRBJ2-7, with 7 bases lining up with TRBD1. With 7 bases clipped from V and 4 bases from J, the junction kept 10 bases outside the gene matches. The germline gives CDR1 MDHEN, CDR2 SYDVKM. CDR3 length: 14 residues. The CDR3 DNA is TGTGCCAGCAATGCTCCCGGGACAGCTTACGAGCAGTACTTC. Its protein product is CASNAPGTAYEQYF.